Sequencing of this T cell receptor beta chain was carried out in a study of T cell responses to AZD1222 COVID-19 vaccine. The repertoire was sequenced with immunoSEQ multiplex PCR; TCRdb's copy has only in-frame clones and lacks some. The repertoire holds about 100,000 clones, with around 90% as singletons. Notes on the study in general: Donors, mostly white British, included more females; clonal diversity was possibly underestimated.

The V end lost 4 bases, the J end lost 0 bases, and 19 bases lay between the germline ends. The germline gives CDR1 SGHVS, CDR2 FQNEAQ. There are 17 residues in the CDR3. This clone has a single count. Its antigen remains unidentified. The sample in question was peripheral blood, obtained on day 0 of AZD1222 vaccination. The rearrangement uses TRBV7-8 and TRBJ2-7; a possible D gene is TRBD2 (5 bases). This TCR came from an adult in good health. DNA for the CDR3: TGTGCCAGCAGCTCTCGACAAGGACCGGGGAGCTCCTACGAGCAGTACTTC. This gives the protein CASSSRQGPGSSYEQYF.